These 11 T cell receptor beta chains originate from one sample sequenced in a study of blood T cell repertoires in COVID-19. Assay used: immunoSEQ multiplex PCR; TCRdb lists only in-frame clones, some missing. Here the sample spans roughly 100,000 clones, roughly 87% being singletons. Sequencing was carried out using peripheral blood. The receptor set was obtained from a man aged 50-59 years in a cohort sampled during active COVID-19.

The genes are TRBV19 and TRBJ1-5; D is unresolved. CDR3 length: 12 residues. Per the germline V gene, CDR1 is LNHDA and CDR2 is SQIVND (reference sequence). V dropped 5 bases and J dropped 3 bases, with 5 bases sitting between them. CDR3: CASSSFNQPQHF. CDR3 bases: TGTGCCAGTAGTTCCTTCAATCAGCCCCAGCATTTT.

The chain is built from TRBV18 and TRBJ1-1; D might be TRBD1 (6 bases). CDR3 length: 15 amino acids. V lost 6 bases, J lost 2 bases, and 16 bases lay in between. Germline CDR1 KGHSH, CDR2 LQKENI. The CDR3 coding sequence is TGTGCCAGCTCCCCAGGGGCCCGTTTTAACACTGAAGCTTTCTTT. As protein: CASSPGARFNTEAFF.

The chain combines TRBV2 with TRBJ2-3; D remains ambiguous. The CDR3 spans 11 residues. Between the trimmed V and J ends, which lost 8 bases and 6 bases, there was a span of 9 bases. Germline CDR1 is SNHLY and CDR2 is FYNNEI. CDR3 amino acids: CASSNQDTQYF. The CDR3 DNA reads TGTGCCAGCTCGAACCAGGATACGCAGTATTTT.

The chain carries TRBV12-5 and TRBJ2-2; unclear D gene. The V and J ends lost 3 bases and 4 bases respectively, with 12 bases between them. Germline CDR1 is LGHNT and CDR2 is FRNRAP. This CDR3 contains 15 residues. The CDR3 DNA is TGTGCTAGTGGTTTAGTGGTGAGAGCCACCGGGGAGCTGTTTTTT. It codes for CASGLVVRATGELFF.

The rearrangement uses TRBV7-2 and TRBJ1-6; weak D call: TRBD1 (5 bases). Trimming removed 5 bases at V and 7 bases at J, with 12 bases between. The germline V gene has CDR1 SGHTA and CDR2 FQGNSA. The CDR3 sequence is 14 residues long. CDR3 nucleotides: TGTGCCAGCAGCCCTGGGGCCCAAAATTCACCCCTCCACTTT. This encodes CASSPGAQNSPLHF. Using reference TRBV7-2 and TRBJ1-6 for the parts outside the CDR3, the full variable domain is GAGVSQSPSNKVTEKGKDVELRCDPISGHTALYWYRQSLGQGLEFLIYFQGNSAPDKSGLPSDRFSAERTGGSVSTLTIQRTQQEDSAVYLCASSPGAQNSPLHFGNGTRLTVT.

The chain carries TRBV2 and TRBJ2-3; no firm D call. Germline values: CDR1 SNHLY, CDR2 FYNNEI. Trimming removed 4 bases from V and 2 bases from J, with 7 bases in between. The CDR3 consists of 13 residues. The CDR3 coding sequence is TGTGCCAGCAGTGGAGACTTCACAGATACGCAGTATTTT. Translation: CASSGDFTDTQYF.

This rearrangement joins TRBV5-6 to TRBJ2-3; D perhaps matches TRBD2 (5 bases). There are 15 residues in the CDR3. Germline V CDR1 and CDR2: SGHDT, YYEEEE. V was pared by 3 bases and J by 5 bases, with 16 bases between. The CDR3 loop reads CASSSTITSLDTQYF. CDR3 DNA sequence: TGTGCCAGCAGCTCGACTATCACGTCGTTAGATACGCAGTATTTT.

V gene TRBV4-3 combines with J gene TRBJ1-4; the D gene is possibly TRBD1 (6 bases). The CDR3 spans 16 residues. CDR1 is LGHNA, CDR2 YSLEER, per germline. Trimming cost V 4 bases and J 0 bases, with 12 bases left between them. The DNA for the CDR3 is TGCGCCAGCAGCCCGACAGGCGTAGCAACTAATGAAAAACTGTTTTTT. It translates to CASSPTGVATNEKLFF.

The V and J genes are TRBV6-2 or TRBV6-3 and TRBJ2-7; TRBD1 aligns across 11 bases. The CDR3 covers 15 residues. V shed 5 bases and J 9 bases; nucleotides not matched to a gene: 12. Germline V lookup: CDR1 MNHEY, CDR2 SVGEGT. CDR3 protein: CASSDPGQGVRGQYF. The CDR3 DNA is TGTGCCAGCAGTGATCCGGGACAGGGGGTGCGCGGGCAGTACTTC.

This sequence joins TRBV3-1 (or the pseudogene TRBV3-2) and TRBJ2-7; 8 bases line up with TRBD2. In germline, CDR1 is LGHDT, CDR2 YNNKEL (reference sequence). V shed 1 base and J 3 bases; nucleotides not matched to a gene: 5. This CDR3 is built from 15 residues. DNA for the CDR3: TGTGCCAGCAGCCAAGGCTCGGGGGGGATCTACGAGCAGTACGTC. Translated: CASSQGSGGIYEQYV.

J is TRBJ1-2 and V is TRBV3-1 (or the pseudogene TRBV3-2); D is undetermined. Deletions cut 1 base from V and 2 bases from J, with 11 bases between. Germline-derived CDR1 and CDR2 are LGHDT and YNNKEL (reference sequence). The CDR3 has 15 residues. The CDR3 bases are TGTGCCAGCAGCCAAGCGGCCGGGAGAAACTATGGCTACACCTTC. Its protein product is CASSQAAGRNYGYTF.